This T cell receptor (beta chain) stems from a study of a mutant IDH1 vaccine in newly diagnosed glioma. Profiled with immunoSEQ multiplex PCR; TCRdb holds only in-frame clones, not every one. The sample lists just under 80,000 clones; about 91% were seen once. Time point here: week 5, during vaccination. Every vaccination contained 300 ug of the mutant IDH1 20-mer peptide and was paired with topical imiquimod. As regards this clone: The antigen remains undetermined.

The CDR3 extends over 14 amino acids. Trimming stripped 1 base from V and 0 bases from J, with 6 bases between. Germline loops: CDR1 LGHNT, CDR2 FRNRAP. The TCR was taken from a woman between 50 and 59 years old with glioma. This material consisted of PBMCs, taken from a glioma patient whose treatment included an IDH1 peptide vaccine. V usage is TRBV12-5 and J usage is TRBJ1-2; D is ambiguous. The CDR3 region has the DNA TGTGCTAGTGGTTTGGCACTTTCTAACTATGGCTACACCTTC. Translated: CASGLALSNYGYTF.